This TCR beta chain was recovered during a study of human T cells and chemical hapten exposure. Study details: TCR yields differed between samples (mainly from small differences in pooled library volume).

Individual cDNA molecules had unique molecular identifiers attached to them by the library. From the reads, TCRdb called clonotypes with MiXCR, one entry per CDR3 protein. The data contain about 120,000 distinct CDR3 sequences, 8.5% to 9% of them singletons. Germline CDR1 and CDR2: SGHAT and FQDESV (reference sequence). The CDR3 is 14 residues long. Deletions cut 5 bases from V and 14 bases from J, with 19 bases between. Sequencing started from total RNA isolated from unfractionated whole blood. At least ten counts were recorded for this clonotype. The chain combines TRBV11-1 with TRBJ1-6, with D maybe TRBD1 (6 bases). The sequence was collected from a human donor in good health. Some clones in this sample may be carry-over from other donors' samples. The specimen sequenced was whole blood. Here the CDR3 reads CASSRTTGLEALHF. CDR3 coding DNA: TGTGCCAGCAGCCGTACCACAGGGCTCGAGGCCCTCCACTTT.